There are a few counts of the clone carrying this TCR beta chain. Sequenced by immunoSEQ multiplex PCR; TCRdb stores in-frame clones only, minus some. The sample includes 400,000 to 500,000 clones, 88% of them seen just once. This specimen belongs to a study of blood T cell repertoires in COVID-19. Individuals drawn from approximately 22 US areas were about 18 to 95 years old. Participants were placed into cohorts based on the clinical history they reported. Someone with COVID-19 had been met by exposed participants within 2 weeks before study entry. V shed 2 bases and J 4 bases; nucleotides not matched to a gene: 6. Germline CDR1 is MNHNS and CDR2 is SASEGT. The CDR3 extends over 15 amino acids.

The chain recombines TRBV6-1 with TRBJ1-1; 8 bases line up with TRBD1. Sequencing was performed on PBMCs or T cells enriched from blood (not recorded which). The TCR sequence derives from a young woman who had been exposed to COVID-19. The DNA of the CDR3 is TGTGCCAGCAGTGAATCCCGACAGGGGAGCACTGAAGCTTTCTTT. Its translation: CASSESRQGSTEAFF.